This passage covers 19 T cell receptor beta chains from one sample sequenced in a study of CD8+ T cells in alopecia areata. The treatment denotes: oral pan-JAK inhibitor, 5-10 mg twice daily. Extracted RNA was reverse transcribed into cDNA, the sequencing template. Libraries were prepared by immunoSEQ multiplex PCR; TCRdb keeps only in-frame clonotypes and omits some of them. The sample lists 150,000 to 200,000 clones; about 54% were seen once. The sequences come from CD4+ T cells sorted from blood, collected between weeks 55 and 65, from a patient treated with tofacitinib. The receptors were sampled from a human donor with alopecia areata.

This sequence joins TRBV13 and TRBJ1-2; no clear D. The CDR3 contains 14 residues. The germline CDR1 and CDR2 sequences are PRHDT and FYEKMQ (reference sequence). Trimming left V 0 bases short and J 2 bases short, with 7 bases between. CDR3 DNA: TGTGCCAGCAGCTTAGGGGAGAGGAACTATGGCTACACCTTC. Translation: CASSLGERNYGYTF.

The chain's CDR3 is CSAAVRQEVTEAFF. DNA for the CDR3: TGCAGCGCCGCCGTCCGGCAAGAGGTCACTGAAGCTTTCTTT. The chain carries TRBV29-1 and TRBJ1-1; D remains unclear. The CDR3 length is 14 residues. Per germline, CDR1 SQVTM and CDR2 ANQGSEA. V lost 7 bases, J lost 4 bases, and 19 bases lay in between.

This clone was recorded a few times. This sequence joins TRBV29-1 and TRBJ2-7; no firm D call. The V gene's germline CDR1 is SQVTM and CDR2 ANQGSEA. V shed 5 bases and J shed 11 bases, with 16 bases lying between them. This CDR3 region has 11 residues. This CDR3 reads CSVTSGAQEYF. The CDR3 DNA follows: TGCAGCGTTACTTCCGGAGCCCAGGAGTACTTC.

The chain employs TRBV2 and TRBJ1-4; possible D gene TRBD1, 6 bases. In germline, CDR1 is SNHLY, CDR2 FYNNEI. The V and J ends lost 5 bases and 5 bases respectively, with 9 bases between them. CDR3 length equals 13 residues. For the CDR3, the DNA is TGTGCCAGCAGTACCGGACAGAATGAAAAACTGTTTTTT. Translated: CASSTGQNEKLFF.

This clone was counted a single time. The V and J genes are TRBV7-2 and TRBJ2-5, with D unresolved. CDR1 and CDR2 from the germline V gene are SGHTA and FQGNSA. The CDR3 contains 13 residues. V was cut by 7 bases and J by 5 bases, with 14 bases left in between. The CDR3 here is CASTLTARETQYF. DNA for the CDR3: TGTGCCAGCACCCTTACGGCCAGGGAGACCCAGTACTTC.

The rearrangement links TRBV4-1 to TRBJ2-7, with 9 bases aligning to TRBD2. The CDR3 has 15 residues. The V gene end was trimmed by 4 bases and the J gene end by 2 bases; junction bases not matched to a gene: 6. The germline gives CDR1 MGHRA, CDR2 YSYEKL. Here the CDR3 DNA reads TGCGCCAGCAGCCTAGCGGGGGTGAAAACCTACGAGCAGTACTTC. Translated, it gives CASSLAGVKTYEQYF.

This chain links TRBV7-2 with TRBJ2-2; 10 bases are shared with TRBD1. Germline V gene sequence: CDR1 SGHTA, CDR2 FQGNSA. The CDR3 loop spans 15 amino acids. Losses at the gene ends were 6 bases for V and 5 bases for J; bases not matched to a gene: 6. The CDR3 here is CASRTGGSWTGELFF. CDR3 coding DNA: TGTGCCAGCAGGACAGGGGGCAGTTGGACCGGGGAGCTGTTTTTT.

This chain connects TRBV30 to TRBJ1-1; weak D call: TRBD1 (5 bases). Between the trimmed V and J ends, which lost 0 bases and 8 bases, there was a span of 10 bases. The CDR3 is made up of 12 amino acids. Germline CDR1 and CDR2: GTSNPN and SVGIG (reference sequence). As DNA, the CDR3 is TGTGCCTGGAGTGTACCCCCAGGGGAAGCTTTCTTT. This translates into CAWSVPPGEAFF.

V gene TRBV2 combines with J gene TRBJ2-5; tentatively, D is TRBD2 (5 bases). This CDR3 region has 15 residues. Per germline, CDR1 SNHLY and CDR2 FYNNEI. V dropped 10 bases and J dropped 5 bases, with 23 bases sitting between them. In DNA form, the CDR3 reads TGTGCCACATCCACAGAATTCGTTAGAGGGGAGACCCAGTACTTC. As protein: CATSTEFVRGETQYF.

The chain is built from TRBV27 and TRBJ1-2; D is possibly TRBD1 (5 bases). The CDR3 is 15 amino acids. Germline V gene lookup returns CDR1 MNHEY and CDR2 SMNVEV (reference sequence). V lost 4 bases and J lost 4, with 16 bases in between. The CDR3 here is CASSSPGTSFYGYTF. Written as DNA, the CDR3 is TGTGCCAGCAGTTCCCCCGGGACTTCCTTCTATGGCTACACCTTC.

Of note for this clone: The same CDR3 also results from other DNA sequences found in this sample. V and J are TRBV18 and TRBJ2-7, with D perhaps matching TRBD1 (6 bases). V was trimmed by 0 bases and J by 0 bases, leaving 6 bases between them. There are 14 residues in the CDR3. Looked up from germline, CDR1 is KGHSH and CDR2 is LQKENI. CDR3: CASSPPTGSYEQYF. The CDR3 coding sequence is TGTGCCAGCTCACCACCGACAGGCTCCTACGAGCAGTACTTC. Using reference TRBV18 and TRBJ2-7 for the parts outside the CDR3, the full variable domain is NAGVMQNPRHLVRRRGQEARLRCSPMKGHSHVYWYRQLPEEGLKFMVYLQKENIIDESGMPKERFSAEFPKEGPSILRIQQVVRGDSAAYFCASSPPTGSYEQYFGPGTRLTVT.

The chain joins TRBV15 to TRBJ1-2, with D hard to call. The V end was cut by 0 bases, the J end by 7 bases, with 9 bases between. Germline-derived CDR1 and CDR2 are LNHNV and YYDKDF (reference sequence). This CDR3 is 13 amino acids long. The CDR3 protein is CATSREAGGGYTF. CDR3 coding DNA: TGTGCCACCAGCAGAGAGGCGGGCGGTGGCTACACCTTC. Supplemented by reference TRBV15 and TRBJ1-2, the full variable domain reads DAMVIQNPRYQVTQFGKPVTLSCSQTLNHNVMYWYQQKSSQAPKLLFHYYDKDFNNEADTPDNFQSRRPNTSFCFLDIRSPGLGDTAMYLCATSREAGGGYTFGSGTRLTVV.

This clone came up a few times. The CDR3 DNA reads TGTGCCACCAGCAACGACAGGCTGACACCCCTCCACTTT. This translates into CATSNDRLTPLHF. This chain joins TRBV15 and TRBJ1-6, with D tentatively TRBD1 (6 bases). Per germline, CDR1 LNHNV and CDR2 YYDKDF (reference sequence). The CDR3 extends over 13 amino acids. Trimming stripped 4 bases from V and 11 bases from J, with 12 bases between.

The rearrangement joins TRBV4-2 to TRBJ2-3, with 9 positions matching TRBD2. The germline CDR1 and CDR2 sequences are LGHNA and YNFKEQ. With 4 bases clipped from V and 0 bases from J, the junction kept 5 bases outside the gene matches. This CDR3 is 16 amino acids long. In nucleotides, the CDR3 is TGTGCCAGCAGCCCTCCTAGCGGGGCTAGCACAGATACGCAGTATTTT. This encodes CASSPPSGASTDTQYF.

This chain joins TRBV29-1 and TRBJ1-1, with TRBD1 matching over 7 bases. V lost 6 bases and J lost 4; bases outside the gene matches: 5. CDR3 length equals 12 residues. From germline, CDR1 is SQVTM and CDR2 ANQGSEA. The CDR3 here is CSVQGWVTEAFF. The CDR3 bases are TGCAGCGTACAGGGGTGGGTCACTGAAGCTTTCTTT.

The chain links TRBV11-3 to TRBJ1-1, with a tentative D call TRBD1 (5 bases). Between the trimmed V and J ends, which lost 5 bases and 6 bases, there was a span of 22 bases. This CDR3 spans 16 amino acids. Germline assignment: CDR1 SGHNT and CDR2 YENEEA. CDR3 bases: TGTGCCAGCAGCCCCCGTGGAGGGGTCGACTTGGCTGAAGCTTTCTTT. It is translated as CASSPRGGVDLAEAFF.

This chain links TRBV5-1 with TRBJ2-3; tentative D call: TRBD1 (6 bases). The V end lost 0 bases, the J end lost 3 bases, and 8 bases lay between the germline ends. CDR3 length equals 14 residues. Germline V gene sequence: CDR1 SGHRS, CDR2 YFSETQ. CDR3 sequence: CASSLAQGTDTQYF. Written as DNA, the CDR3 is TGCGCCAGCAGCTTGGCACAGGGAACAGATACGCAGTATTTT.

CDR3 DNA sequence: TGCGCCAGCAGCCAAGAACCGAGGGACAGGGTCACCGGGGAGCTGTTTTTT. Translating it yields CASSQEPRDRVTGELFF. The V and J genes are TRBV4-1 and TRBJ2-2; 9 nucleotides align to TRBD1. The CDR3 is 17 amino acids. Germline CDR1 reads MGHRA; CDR2 reads YSYEKL. V trimming: 0 bases; J trimming: 4 bases; junction bases outside the gene matches: 6.

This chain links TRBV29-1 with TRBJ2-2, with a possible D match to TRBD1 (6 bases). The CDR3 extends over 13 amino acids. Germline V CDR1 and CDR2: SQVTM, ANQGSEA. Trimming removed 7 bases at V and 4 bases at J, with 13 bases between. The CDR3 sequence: CSGTGLGTGELFF. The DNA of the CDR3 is TGCAGCGGCACAGGGTTGGGCACCGGGGAGCTGTTTTTT.